One TCR beta chain is described in this entry. What it binds is unknown. The V gene's germline CDR1 is MNHEY and CDR2 SMNVEV (reference sequence). J lost 7 bases, V lost 4 bases, and 7 bases had no gene match. This CDR3 is built from 15 residues. With a J-beta primer mix and a sample-barcoded 5' primer, a second PCR ran about 7 to 12 cycles. All cDNA molecules were each tagged by a template-switch adaptor with 12 random nucleotides. TCRdb reanalysed the 5' RACE reads using MiXCR and keeps one entry per CDR3 protein. The sample has approximately 690,000 distinct CDR3 sequences, about 53% seen once. The source of the sample is a study of blood T cells in healthy people across ages. General study findings and limits: Age showed a roughly linear inverse relationship with TCR beta diversity per million T cells. Among long-lived donors, naive CD4+ cells were more numerous and diversity higher than in aged donors.

Donors were systemically healthy Caucasian individuals from Russia aged roughly 6 to 100 years. The clonotype originates from a man aged 55 to 70 in good health. The sample was blood. The chain is built from TRBV27 and TRBJ1-6; 7 bases are a match to TRBD1. CDR3 nucleotides: TGTGCCAGCAGTTCCCCACAGGGGCGAAATTCACCCCTCCACTTT. This translates into CASSSPQGRNSPLHF.